This TCR beta chain was sequenced during a study of technical replicates of blood from several donors. TCRdb's copy holds only in-frame clones and misses some; the assay was immunoSEQ multiplex PCR. The sample contains approximately 94,000 clones, approximately 95% of which appear only once. The V gene's germline CDR1 is SNHLY and CDR2 FYNNEI. This CDR3 has 14 amino acids. The V segment lost 3 bases and the J segment 7 bases; nucleotides outside the gene matches: 1. The sequence was obtained from a human donor in good health. Sequencing input: T cells isolated from PBMCs. The chain joins TRBV2 to TRBJ2-1, with TRBD2 matching 12 bases. CDR3 nucleotide sequence: TGTGCCAGCAGTGAGACTAGCGGGAGTAATGAGCAGTTCTTC. It yields the protein CASSETSGSNEQFF.